This T cell receptor beta chain was identified during a study of PD-1 blockade in classical Hodgkin lymphoma. Notes on the study in general: Relative to healthy donors, newly diagnosed patients reportedly had lower baseline TCR diversity, which was reported as lower still in relapsed/refractory patients. Nivolumab initiation under 1 year post-ASCT meant exclusion. Repertoire differences have undefined causes, possibly disease activity or prior therapy.

Measured with immunoSEQ multiplex PCR; TCRdb has only the in-frame clones, and not every one. The sample records fewer than 15,000 clones, more than 70% being singletons. In every patient, relapse followed autologous stem cell transplantation, while exposure to brentuximab vedotin differed. Patients showed best responses of complete response, partial response or progressive disease. CDR3 size: 14 residues. V lost 7 bases to trimming and J lost 3 bases, with 15 bases between them. Germline CDR1 SQVTM, CDR2 ANQGSEA. This clone was seen once. The antigen is undetermined. The chain uses TRBV29-1 and TRBJ2-2; weak D call: TRBD2 (6 bases). The source of this sequence is a human donor with classical Hodgkin lymphoma. Sequencing was performed on peripheral blood mononuclear cells (PBMCs), taken at baseline. The CDR3 sequence is CSAQAGYDTGELFF. The CDR3 nucleotides are TGCAGCGCCCAGGCGGGGTACGACACCGGGGAGCTGTTTTTT.